This is a list of T cell receptor beta chains from one sample in a study of blood T cell repertoires in COVID-19. Sequencing was performed with immunoSEQ multiplex PCR; in TCRdb, only in-frame clones are kept and a portion is missing. This sample carries roughly 350,000 clones, 75% to 90% of them seen once, and the ten largest clones take roughly 3.9%. Sequencing was carried out using peripheral blood. The source of these receptors is a young woman with acute or convalescent COVID-19. Both conserved end residues are part of each CDR3.

>TRBV28|TRBJ1-5
CASSLNFRNQPQHF
>TRBV7-9|TRBJ2-5
CASSFPSLGERGPLGTQYF
>TRBV24-1|TRBJ1-5
CATSARGGSPQHF
>TRBV10-2|TRBJ2-7
CATTPSGRAYEQYF
>TRBV2|TRBJ2-7
CASSEPRPGGSYEQYF
>TRBV29-1|TRBJ1-2
CSVGTRDMNYGYTF
>TRBV24-1|TRBJ1-2
CATQDRVYGYTF
>TRBV30|TRBJ1-1
CAGSRGENTEAFF
>TRBV19|TRBJ1-4
CASRETGRRANEKLFF
>TRBV5-1|TRBJ1-2
CASSSETGVGYTF
>TRBV2|TRBJ2-1
CASRGGNEQFF
>TRBV25-1|TRBJ1-2
CASSEQGFRDGYTF
>TRBV28|TRBJ1-1
CASSSGDLKNTEAFF
>TRBV2|TRBJ1-1
CASSPGQGLEAFF
>TRBV28|TRBJ2-5
CAIRIAGSGETQYF
>TRBV10-3|TRBJ2-1
CAITNQAGSSYNEQFF
>TRBV9|TRBJ1-1
CASRGTGTNTEAFF
>TRBV5-6|TRBJ1-2
CASSPRVGAHGYTF
>TRBV29-1|TRBJ2-5
CSVERQQETQYF
>TRBV25-1|TRBJ2-7
CASTTPRNEQYF
>TRBV19|TRBJ2-7
CASSIGWETGAYEQYF
>TRBV14|TRBJ2-7
CASSRDRGRISYEQYF
>TRBV10-3|TRBJ2-2
CAISESGGFANTGELFF
>TRBV6-5|TRBJ2-1
CASPPLRELSYEQFF
>TRBV7-2|TRBJ1-5
CASSLTSGNQPQHF
>TRBV19|TRBJ1-1
CASSIGRGLQNTEAFF
>TRBV6-6|TRBJ1-1
CASSPAQGTEAFF
>TRBV2|TRBJ1-4
CASSVGWRWEKLFF
>TRBV20-1|TRBJ2-7
CSASSPGGTYEQYF
>TRBV10-3|TRBJ2-6
CAISELAASSGANVLTF
>TRBV24-1|TRBJ2-3
CATSDLRTTSTDTQYF
>TRBV11-2|TRBJ1-1
CASSPPESTNTEAFF
>TRBV7-2|TRBJ2-1
CASSSTGARYNEQFF
>TRBV4-2|TRBJ2-3
CASSPRGGADTQYF
>TRBV6-5|TRBJ1-5
CASSRRTDSPRPQHF
>TRBV27|TRBJ2-1
CATTDGSSYNEQFF
>TRBV11-2|TRBJ2-5
CASSLDRLETQYF
>TRBV6-1|TRBJ1-4
CASSERKTPTNEKLFF
>TRBV19|TRBJ1-6
CASSIAQGRSPLHF
>TRBV7-2|TRBJ2-7
CASQPPGLAGGSYEQYF
>TRBV19|TRBJ2-5
CASSSRRGGETQYF
>TRBV30|TRBJ1-5
CAWSEGATLLYQPQHF
>TRBV28|TRBJ2-7
CASTAQSEGYEQYF
>TRBV9|TRBJ2-7
CASSQTHRTGNEQYF
>TRBV6-5|TRBJ1-4
CASRDRATNEKLFF